Following are 14 T cell receptor beta chains from one sample sequenced in a study of response to subunit inactivated influenza vaccine. TCRdb redid the calling of the RT-PCR reads with MiXCR, one entry per CDR3 protein. The repertoire consists of 700,000 to 800,000 distinct CDR3 sequences, with approximately 18% occurring once and the leading ten covering roughly 11%. The sample in question was PBMCs from blood, obtained about 5 days after vaccination. The receptors shown here come from a man aged 45 to 65 who received an inactivated influenza vaccine.

A few counts support this clonotype. The chain recombines TRBV20-1 with TRBJ2-1; no definite D call. Per the germline V gene, CDR1 is DFQATT and CDR2 is SNEGSKA (reference sequence). The CDR3 has 13 amino acids. The germline V and J ends were trimmed by 3 bases and 10 bases, with 16 bases remaining between them. The CDR3 loop is CSASLTYNEEQFF. The CDR3 DNA follows: TGCAGTGCTAGTTTGACATACAATGAGGAGCAGTTCTTC.

The chain joins TRBV29-1 to TRBJ1-1; D may be TRBD1 (5 bases). The V gene's germline CDR1 is SQVTM and CDR2 ANQGSEA. CDR3 length equals 13 residues. The V gene lost 6 bases and the J gene lost 1 base, with 12 bases spanning the gap. The CDR3 DNA reads TGCAGCGTCGACTATGGGGGGAACACTGAAGCTTTCTTT. It codes for CSVDYGGNTEAFF.

The genes are TRBV20-1 and TRBJ2-3; 9 positions match TRBD2. Germline CDR1 and CDR2: DFQATT and SNEGSKA (reference sequence). J lost 0 bases, V lost 6 bases, and 7 bases had no gene match. CDR3 length: 15 residues. The CDR3 spells CSAEPAGGSTDTQYF. In DNA form, the CDR3 reads TGCAGTGCGGAGCCAGCGGGGGGAAGCACAGATACGCAGTATTTT.

This clonotype was counted a few times. The V and J genes are TRBV11-2 and TRBJ2-1; 8 bases fit TRBD2. V gave up 1 base and J gave up 0 bases; unmatched junction bases: 14. The CDR3 length is 20 residues. Germline CDR1 is SGHAT and CDR2 is FQNNGV. CDR3 amino acids: CASSLVNWTSRLNSYNEQFF. Here the CDR3 DNA reads TGTGCCAGCAGCTTAGTAAATTGGACTAGCAGATTAAACTCCTACAATGAGCAGTTCTTC. The variable domain in full, with the rest retrieved from reference TRBV11-2 and TRBJ2-1, is EAGVAQSPRYKIIEKRQSVAFWCNPISGHATLYWYQQILGQGPKLLIQFQNNGVVDDSQLPKDRFSAERLKGVDSTLKIQPAKLEDSAVYLCASSLVNWTSRLNSYNEQFFGPGTRLTVL.

The chain has TRBV15 and TRBJ2-3; 10 bases align to TRBD2. Germline CDR1 and CDR2: LNHNV and YYDKDF (reference sequence). The V and J ends lost 1 base and 1 base, in that order; junction bases with no gene match: 2. The CDR3 is 16 amino acids. The CDR3 region is CATSRVTSGGTDTQYF. DNA of the CDR3: TGTGCCACCAGCAGAGTAACTAGCGGGGGCACAGATACGCAGTATTTT.

The gene calls are TRBV7-8 and TRBJ2-5, with 7 bases that match TRBD2. CDR3 length: 15 residues. The germline V gene has CDR1 SGHVS and CDR2 FQNEAQ. V lost 7 bases and J lost 0; bases outside the gene matches: 8. The CDR3 DNA sequence: TGTGCCAGCACCTGGGGGGAGGGGAACCAAGAGACCCAGTACTTC. Amino acid sequence: CASTWGEGNQETQYF.

This clonotype was picked up a small number of times. The J gene is TRBJ2-5, the V gene TRBV4-2; D may be TRBD2 (6 bases). V was cut by 1 base and J by 5 bases, with 14 bases left in between. The CDR3 length is 15 residues. The germline gives CDR1 LGHNA, CDR2 YNFKEQ. CDR3 sequence (DNA): TGTGCCAGCAGCCAAGGGGACTCCTCGTCGGAGACCCAGTACTTC. Translation: CASSQGDSSSETQYF.

Ten or more counts support this clonotype. The chain links TRBV20-1 to TRBJ2-7; D is possibly TRBD1 (5 bases). This CDR3 contains 13 residues. V lost 6 bases and J 0 bases, leaving 12 bases between the germline ends. Looked up from germline, CDR1 is DFQATT and CDR2 is SNEGSKA (reference sequence). The CDR3 protein is CSAPRTGSYEQYF. CDR3 sequence (DNA): TGCAGTGCACCACGCACAGGCTCCTACGAGCAGTACTTC.

This sequence joins TRBV20-1 and TRBJ2-1; TRBD2 matches at 11 bases. Unmatched junction bases numbered 5, after V lost 2 bases and J lost 5 bases. The germline V gene encodes CDR1 DFQATT and CDR2 SNEGSKA (reference sequence). The CDR3 covers 15 residues. CDR3 residues: CSARPGTSGNNEQFF. CDR3 nucleotides: TGCAGTGCTAGACCCGGGACTAGCGGCAACAATGAGCAGTTCTTC.

This clonotype appeared a few times. V and J are TRBV4-3 and TRBJ1-4; D remains ambiguous. Trimming took off 5 bases at V and 4 bases at J, with 14 bases between the two ends. CDR1 LGHNA and CDR2 YSLEER come from the germline V gene. The CDR3 has 15 amino acids. DNA for the CDR3: TGCGCCAGCAGCGTGGGAGGCGGGATTAATGAAAAACTGTTTTTT. This sequence encodes CASSVGGGINEKLFF.

This clonotype appeared a few times. The rearrangement uses TRBV6-2 or TRBV6-3 and TRBJ2-2; 8 nucleotides match TRBD1. The V gene end was trimmed by 2 bases and the J gene end by 4 bases; junction bases not matched to a gene: 12. The CDR3 runs to 18 residues. Germline V gene sequence: CDR1 MNHEY, CDR2 SVGEGT. CDR3 sequence (DNA): TGTGCCAGCAGTTACGGGCCGGGACAGGTGACTCCCACCGGGGAGCTGTTTTTT. This encodes CASSYGPGQVTPTGELFF.

The chain combines TRBV24-1 with TRBJ1-1; tentatively, D is TRBD1 (5 bases). The germline V gene has CDR1 KGHDR and CDR2 SFDVKD. V was trimmed by 2 bases and J by 4 bases, leaving 13 bases between them. The CDR3 spans 15 residues. In DNA form, the CDR3 reads TGTGCCACCAGTGATTCGGGGGGAAGAGGCACTGAAGCTTTCTTT. Translation: CATSDSGGRGTEAFF.

The sample holds a few counts of this clonotype. V is TRBV5-1 and J is TRBJ2-7; 9 positions agree with TRBD1. The CDR3 consists of 16 residues. Germline CDR1 is SGHRS and CDR2 is YFSETQ. V lost 1 base to trimming and J lost 5 bases; unmatched junction nucleotides: 10. CDR3: CASSLLGTGMFHEQYF. Written as DNA, the CDR3 is TGCGCCAGCAGCTTGCTCGGGACAGGGATGTTTCACGAGCAGTACTTC.

This clonotype has only a few counts. The rearrangement joins TRBV12-3 or TRBV12-4 to TRBJ1-5, with 7 bases lining up with TRBD1. The junction had 8 bases not matched to a gene; V was cut back by 3 bases and J by 0 bases. CDR3 length: 17 amino acids. The CDR3 DNA sequence: TGTGCCAGCAGTTTCCGGGGACAGCTCAATAGCAATCAGCCCCAGCATTTT. Translating gives CASSFRGQLNSNQPQHF.